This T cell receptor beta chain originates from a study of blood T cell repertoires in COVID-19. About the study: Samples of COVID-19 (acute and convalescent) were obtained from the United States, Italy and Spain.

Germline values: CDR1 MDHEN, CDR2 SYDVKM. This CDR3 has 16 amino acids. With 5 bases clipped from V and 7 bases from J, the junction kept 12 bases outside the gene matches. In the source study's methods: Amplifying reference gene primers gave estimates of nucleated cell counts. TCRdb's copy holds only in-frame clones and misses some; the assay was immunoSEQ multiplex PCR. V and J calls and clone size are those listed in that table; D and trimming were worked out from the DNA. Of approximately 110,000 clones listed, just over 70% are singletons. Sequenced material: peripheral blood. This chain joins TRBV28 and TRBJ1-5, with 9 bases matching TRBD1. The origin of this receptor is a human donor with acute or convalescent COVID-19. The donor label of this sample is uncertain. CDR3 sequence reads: CASSLGSGTGGQPQHF. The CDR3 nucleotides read TGTGCCAGCAGTCTAGGATCGGGCACAGGGGGCCAGCCCCAGCATTTT. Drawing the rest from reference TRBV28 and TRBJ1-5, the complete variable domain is DVKVTQSSRYLVKRTGEKVFLECVQDMDHENMFWYRQDPGLGLRLIYFSYDVKMKEKGDIPEGYSVSREKKERFSLILESASTNQTSMYLCASSLGSGTGGQPQHFGDGTRLSIL.